This T cell receptor (beta chain) was captured by sequencing in a study of T-cell memory formation after mild COVID-19. Study background: Largely donor-specific TCR clusters were found. Points from the study as a whole: Some responding clones appeared in pre-infection memory, suggesting cross-reactive memory joined. CD4+ clones that contracted lay mainly in CM and EM; CD8+ ones lay in EMRA.

The CDR3 contains 13 residues. Germline V CDR1 and CDR2: SGHRS, YFSETQ. V was pared by 7 bases and J by 2 bases, with 6 bases of the junction left unmatched. TCR alpha and TCR beta cDNA libraries carrying sample barcodes and UMIs came from 5'RACE with constant-segment primers. TCRdb re-called the 5' RACE reads with MiXCR, one entry per CDR3 protein. Among roughly 260,000 distinct CDR3 sequences listed, around 17% were seen once. Regarding this clonotype: The target antigen is unknown.

V usage is TRBV5-1 and J usage is TRBJ2-7; 7 bases fit TRBD1. This TCR derives from a man between 18 and 35 years old who had mild COVID-19 (a few samples of this study predate the infection). Cell type and time point are not known. Material for sequencing was PBMCs or a T cell subset sorted from them (not recorded which). CDR3 sequence (DNA): TGCGCCAGCTACGGGGACAGAGCCTACGAGCAGTACTTC. Amino acid sequence: CASYGDRAYEQYF.